This paragraph covers one T cell receptor (beta chain) sequence. The antigen is unknown. The record originates from a study of identical twins. Notes on the study in general: Cord blood beta clonotypes that were abundant carried fewer insertions, and memory repertoires showed no such trend.

TCRdb analysed the 5' RACE reads with MiXCR anew, one entry per CDR3 protein. The repertoire includes about 240,000 distinct CDR3 sequences, 10% to 13% of them detected once, and more than 8.5% sits in the top ten. Trimming stripped 5 bases from V and 1 base from J, with 18 bases between. Germline V gene lookup returns CDR1 SGHAT and CDR2 FQNNGV. The CDR3 is 16 residues long. The clonotype comes from a man aged 45-65 years in good health. The sequencing sample was made of memory T cells sorted from blood. The V gene is TRBV11-2, the J gene TRBJ2-7; weak D call: TRBD2 (5 bases). In DNA, the CDR3 is TGTGCCAGCAGCGCACGCCCCCGGACTGCATCCTACGAGCAGTACTTC. It codes for CASSARPRTASYEQYF. Looking up the rest from reference TRBV11-2 and TRBJ2-7 gives the full variable domain: EAGVAQSPRYKIIEKRQSVAFWCNPISGHATLYWYQQILGQGPKLLIQFQNNGVVDDSQLPKDRFSAERLKGVDSTLKIQPAKLEDSAVYLCASSARPRTASYEQYFGPGTRLTVT.